This note documents a single TCR beta chain sequence. What antigen it recognizes has not been identified. The input lacks base qualities; no much larger clone sits a single base away. The time point label for this specimen denotes: baseline before first vaccination. Vaccinee samples were obtained from the UK trials COV001 and COV002, which included a single-blind randomized controlled phase 2/3 trial of AZD1222 (ChAdOx1 nCoV-19) in healthy adults. For TCRbeta chain sequencing, PBMC samples from trial participants were taken at day 0 and at day 28 after the second dose. The CDR3 regions of human TCRbeta chains were subjected to immunosequencing. Per the original workflow: Repertoire TCRs were matched against a reference library of SARS-CoV-2-specific TCRs generated with the MIRA antigen-specificity platform. Breadth was defined as the fraction of unique TCRs that were SARS-CoV-2-associated, and depth was defined as the fraction of total T cells that were SARS-CoV-2-associated. Using the MIRA data, each spike-specific TCR was mapped to the spike region that the TCR reacts to and placed in a CD4 or CD8 class. Log10-transformed breadth and depth values were compared by one-way ANOVA with Sidak's multiple comparisons tests. What TCRdb holds here is the immuneACCESS table cut down to in-frame rearrangements. Part of the clones is not present; checked against another copy, under half of the missing clones reflect an unresolved V gene, and the others are unexplained. D and trimming come from the DNA, and the V and J calls and clone size come from that table. The sample table shows some 130,000 clones, and roughly nine tenths are seen once. About 3.7% of the sample is held by the ten biggest clonotypes.

The data derive from a study of T cell responses to AZD1222 COVID-19 vaccine (dated by TCRdb to 2020 to 2023). General notes on the study: AZD1222 recipients given second doses at about 4 weeks or at about 12 weeks were pooled, since spike-specific TCR depth and breadth were not found to differ between the two schedules. TCR sequencing covered 233 trial participants: 207 given two doses of AZD1222 and 26 given two doses of MenACWY control vaccine. Trial participants were enrolled by age into 18-55, 56-69 and 70-plus year subgroups, with around 140, 26 and 57 TCR-sequenced participants respectively. General findings and caveats noted by the study authors: After two AZD1222 doses, both the breadth and the depth of spike-specific TCRs were significantly higher than at day 0 and than in MenACWY recipients. In the small 56-69-year group, the increase in depth fell short of significance, most likely because of low power. Most participants were white British and females outnumbered males, and the authors suggested that clonal diversity may have been underestimated. Epitopes outside the regions mutated in the B.1.351 and B.1.1.7 variants were reportedly recognized by nearly half of the unique spike-specific TCRs. Only five or six AZD1222 recipients were SARS-CoV-2 seropositive at baseline, limiting conclusions about previously exposed vaccinees. Because no day 14 peak-response samples were available, the repertoires could be characterized only after the peak T cell response. CD4 TCRs associated with the vaccine covered the entire spike protein, and the dominant responses were in regions 160-218 and 743-854.

From the germline V gene (reference sequence), CDR1 is LGHDT and CDR2 is YNNKEL. At the junction V is shortened by 3 bases and J by 4 bases, with 9 bases in between. The CDR3 runs 14 amino acids, cysteine and phenylalanine included. Of all the DNA, just the CDR3 is kept, 42 bases in frame from base 1. Sequenced here: peripheral blood, sampled on day 0 of AZD1222 vaccination. The chain is made from TRBV3-1 (or the pseudogene TRBV3-2) and TRBJ1-4, with the D gene not clear enough to name. The TCR was taken from an adult in good health. The CDR3 loop reads CASSHRAVNEKLFF. The nucleotide sequence reads TGTGCCAGCAGCCATCGGGCGGTTAATGAAAAACTGTTTTTT.